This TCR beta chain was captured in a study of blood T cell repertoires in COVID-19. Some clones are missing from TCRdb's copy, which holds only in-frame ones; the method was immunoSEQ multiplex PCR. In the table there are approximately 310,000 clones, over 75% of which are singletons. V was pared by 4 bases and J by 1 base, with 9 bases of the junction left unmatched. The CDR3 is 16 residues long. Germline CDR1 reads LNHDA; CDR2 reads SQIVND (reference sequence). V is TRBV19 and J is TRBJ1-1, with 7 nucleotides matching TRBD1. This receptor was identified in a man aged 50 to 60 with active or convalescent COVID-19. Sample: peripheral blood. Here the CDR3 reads CASSTRYRGANTEAFF. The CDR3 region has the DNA TGTGCCAGTAGTACCAGATACAGGGGAGCGAACACTGAAGCTTTCTTT.